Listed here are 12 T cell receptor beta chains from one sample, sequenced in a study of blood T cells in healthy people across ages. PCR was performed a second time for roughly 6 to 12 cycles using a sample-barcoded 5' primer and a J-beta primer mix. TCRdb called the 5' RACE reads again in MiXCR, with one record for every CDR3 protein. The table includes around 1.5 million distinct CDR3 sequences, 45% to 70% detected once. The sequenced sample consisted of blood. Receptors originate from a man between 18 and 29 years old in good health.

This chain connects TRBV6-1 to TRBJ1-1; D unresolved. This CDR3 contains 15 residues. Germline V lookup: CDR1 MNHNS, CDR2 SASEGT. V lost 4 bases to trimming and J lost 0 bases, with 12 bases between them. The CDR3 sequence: CASSALDPLNTEAFF. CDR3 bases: TGTGCCAGCAGTGCCTTAGACCCATTGAACACTGAAGCTTTCTTT.

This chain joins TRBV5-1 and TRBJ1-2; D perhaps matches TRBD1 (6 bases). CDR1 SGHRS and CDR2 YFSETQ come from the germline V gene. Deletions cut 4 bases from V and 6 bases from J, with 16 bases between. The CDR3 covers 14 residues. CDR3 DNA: TGCGCCAGCAGCGACCTGGGGGGGCAAAATGGCTACACCTTC. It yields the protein CASSDLGGQNGYTF.

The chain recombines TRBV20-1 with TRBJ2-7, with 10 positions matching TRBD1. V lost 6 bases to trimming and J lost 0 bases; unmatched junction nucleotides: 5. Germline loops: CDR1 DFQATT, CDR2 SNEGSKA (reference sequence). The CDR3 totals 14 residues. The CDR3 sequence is CSAVRDRGSYEQYF. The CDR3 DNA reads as TGCAGTGCAGTGCGGGACAGGGGCTCCTACGAGCAGTACTTC.

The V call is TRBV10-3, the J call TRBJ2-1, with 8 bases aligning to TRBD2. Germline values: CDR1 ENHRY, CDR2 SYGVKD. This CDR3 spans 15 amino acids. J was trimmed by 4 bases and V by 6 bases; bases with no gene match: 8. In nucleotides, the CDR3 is TGTGCCATCAGGGAGACTAGCGTTTCATACAATGAGCAGTTCTTC. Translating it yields CAIRETSVSYNEQFF.

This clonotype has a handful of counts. DNA of the CDR3: TGTGCCAGCAGCTTGGACTCAAGCGTAAATTCACCCCTCCACTTT. This encodes CASSLDSSVNSPLHF. The genes are TRBV7-9 and TRBJ1-6; D is ambiguous. The CDR3 has 15 residues. CDR1 SEHNR and CDR2 FQNEAQ come from the germline V gene (reference sequence). V shed 3 bases and J shed 7 bases, with 13 bases lying between them.

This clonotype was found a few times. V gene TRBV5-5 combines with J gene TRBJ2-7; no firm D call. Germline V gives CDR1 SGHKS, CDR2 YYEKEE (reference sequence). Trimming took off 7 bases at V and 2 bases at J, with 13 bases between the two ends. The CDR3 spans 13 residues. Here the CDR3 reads CASRQVSTYEQYF. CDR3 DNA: TGTGCCAGCCGTCAGGTCTCAACCTACGAGCAGTACTTC.

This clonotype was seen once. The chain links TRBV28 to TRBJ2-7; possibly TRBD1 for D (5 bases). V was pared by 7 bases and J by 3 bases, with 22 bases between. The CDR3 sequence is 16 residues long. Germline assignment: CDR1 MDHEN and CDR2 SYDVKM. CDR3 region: CASTLRGRSWGYEQYF. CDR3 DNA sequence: TGTGCCAGCACCCTTAGGGGCCGGTCTTGGGGCTACGAGCAGTACTTC.

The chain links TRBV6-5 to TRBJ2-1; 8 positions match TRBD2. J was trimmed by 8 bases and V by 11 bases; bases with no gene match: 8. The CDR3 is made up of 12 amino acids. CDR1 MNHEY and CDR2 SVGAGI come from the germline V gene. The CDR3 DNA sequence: TGTGCCGGGGGGAGGACTAGCCATGAGCAGTTCTTC. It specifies CAGGRTSHEQFF.

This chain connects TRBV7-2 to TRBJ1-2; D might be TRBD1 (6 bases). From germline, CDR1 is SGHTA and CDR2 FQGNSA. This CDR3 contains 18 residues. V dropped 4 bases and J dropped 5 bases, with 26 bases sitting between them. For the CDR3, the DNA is TGTGCCAGCAGCTACACATTCCGAGGAGGGCAGGGGAATTATGGCTACACCTTC. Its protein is CASSYTFRGGQGNYGYTF. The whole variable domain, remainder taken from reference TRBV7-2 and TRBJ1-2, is GAGVSQSPSNKVTEKGKDVELRCDPISGHTALYWYRQSLGQGLEFLIYFQGNSAPDKSGLPSDRFSAERTGGSVSTLTIQRTQQEDSAVYLCASSYTFRGGQGNYGYTFGSGTRLTVV.

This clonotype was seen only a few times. CDR3 DNA sequence: TGTGCCAGCAGCCCCAAAAGTGACAGGAGGAGTATTCGATCTGGAAACACCATATATTTT. Residues: CASSPKSDRRSIRSGNTIYF. The chain couples TRBV6-1 to TRBJ1-3; D possibly corresponds to TRBD1 (6 bases). Trimming removed 6 bases from V and 1 base from J, with 28 bases in between. The CDR3 contains 20 residues. CDR1 and CDR2 from the germline V gene are MNHNS and SASEGT.

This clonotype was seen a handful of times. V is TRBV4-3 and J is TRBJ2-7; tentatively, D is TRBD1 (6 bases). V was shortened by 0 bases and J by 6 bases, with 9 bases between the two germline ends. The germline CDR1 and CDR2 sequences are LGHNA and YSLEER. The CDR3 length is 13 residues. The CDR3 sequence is CASSQETGFEQYF. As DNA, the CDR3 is TGCGCCAGCAGCCAAGAAACAGGGTTCGAGCAGTACTTC.

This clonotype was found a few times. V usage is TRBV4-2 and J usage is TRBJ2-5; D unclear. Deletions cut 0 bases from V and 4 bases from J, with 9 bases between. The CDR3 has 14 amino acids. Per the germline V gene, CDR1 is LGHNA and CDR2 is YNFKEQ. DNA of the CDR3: TGTGCCAGCAGCCAAGACTTAGCCTCAGAGACCCAGTACTTC. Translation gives CASSQDLASETQYF.